These T cell receptor beta chains were read from a single sample in a study of blood T cell repertoires in COVID-19. Sequencing used immunoSEQ multiplex PCR; TCRdb keeps in-frame clones, though not all of them. The repertoire holds more than 100,000 clones, around 84% seen once, with approximately 3.6% in the top ten. The sequenced material came from PBMCs or T cells enriched from blood (not recorded which). All receptors come from a woman in her twenties or thirties who had recovered from COVID-19. Each CDR3 is given with its conserved first and last residue. The D gene is left open where the match is weak. Not every row has a clone size; where given, it reads once, few, many or a size class.

v_gene: TRBV7-3; d_gene: -; j_gene: TRBJ1-4; abundance: few; CDR3nt: TGTGCCAGCAGCTCCGGGACATCCTCTAATGAAAAACTGTTTTTT; CDR3aa: CASSSGTSSNEKLFF
v_gene: TRBV3-1/TRBV3-2; d_gene: TRBD2; j_gene: TRBJ2-1; abundance: -; CDR3nt: TGTGCCAGCAGCGCACGGACTAGCGGGAGCTATGAGCAGTTCTTC; CDR3aa: CASSARTSGSYEQFF
v_gene: TRBV2; d_gene: TRBD1; j_gene: TRBJ2-4; abundance: -; CDR3nt: TGTGCCAGCAGCAGAGACAGGGGTAATGGCAAAAACATTCAGTACTTC; CDR3aa: CASSRDRGNGKNIQYF
v_gene: TRBV5-6; d_gene: TRBD2; j_gene: TRBJ2-7; abundance: -; CDR3nt: TGTGCCAGCTGCTTGGGGGGCGGCGGGAGGGCCGGGGACGAGCAGTACTTC; CDR3aa: CASCLGGGGRAGDEQYF
v_gene: TRBV18; d_gene: TRBD1; j_gene: TRBJ2-7; abundance: -; CDR3nt: TGTGCCAGCTCACCACGGGACAGGGGCGAGCAGTACTTC; CDR3aa: CASSPRDRGEQYF
v_gene: TRBV4-2; d_gene: -; j_gene: TRBJ1-5; abundance: few; CDR3nt: TGTGCCAGCAGCCAAGATGGCAGGTCCAATCAGCCCCAGCATTTT; CDR3aa: CASSQDGRSNQPQHF
v_gene: TRBV27; d_gene: TRBD1; j_gene: TRBJ2-3; abundance: -; CDR3nt: TGTGCCAGCAGTTTAAACGGACAGGGGGCGACAGATACGCAGTATTTT; CDR3aa: CASSLNGQGATDTQYF
v_gene: TRBV4-1; d_gene: -; j_gene: TRBJ1-5; abundance: -; CDR3nt: TGCGCCAGCAGCCAAGAAGCGGTCCGAAATCAGCCCCAGCATTTT; CDR3aa: CASSQEAVRNQPQHF
v_gene: TRBV9; d_gene: -; j_gene: TRBJ1-1; abundance: -; CDR3nt: TGTGCCAGCAGCCCTCACCAGGGGAACACTGAAGCTTTCTTT; CDR3aa: CASSPHQGNTEAFF
v_gene: TRBV19; d_gene: -; j_gene: TRBJ1-5; abundance: -; CDR3nt: TGTGCCAGCCGTTCGACAGTCTATAGCAATCAGCCCCAGCATTTT; CDR3aa: CASRSTVYSNQPQHF
v_gene: TRBV2; d_gene: -; j_gene: TRBJ1-5; abundance: -; CDR3nt: TGTGCCAGCAGCGGACAGCTTCATAGCAATCAGCCCCAGCATTTT; CDR3aa: CASSGQLHSNQPQHF
v_gene: TRBV7-2; d_gene: -; j_gene: TRBJ2-7; abundance: -; CDR3nt: TGTGCCAGCAGCCCCGGCGGAAGTCTCATCTACGAGCAGTACTTC; CDR3aa: CASSPGGSLIYEQYF
v_gene: TRBV7-3; d_gene: -; j_gene: TRBJ2-7; abundance: -; CDR3nt: TGTGCCAGCAGCCCCGGGAGCCCCGACGAGCAGTACTTC; CDR3aa: CASSPGSPDEQYF
v_gene: TRBV28; d_gene: TRBD2; j_gene: TRBJ2-1; abundance: few; CDR3nt: TGTGCCAGCAGTTTGGGACTATTGGCGGGAGGCCGGGGTGAGCAGTTCTTC; CDR3aa: CASSLGLLAGGRGEQFF
v_gene: TRBV6-5; d_gene: TRBD1; j_gene: TRBJ2-7; abundance: -; CDR3nt: TGTGCCAGCAGTTACAGGGACAGGGGGACTGGAGAGCAGTACTTC; CDR3aa: CASSYRDRGTGEQYF
v_gene: TRBV19; d_gene: -; j_gene: TRBJ2-1; abundance: -; CDR3nt: TGTGCCAGTAGTATCAGGAACAATGAGCAGTTCTTC; CDR3aa: CASSIRNNEQFF
v_gene: TRBV30; d_gene: TRBD1; j_gene: TRBJ1-2; abundance: once; CDR3nt: TGTGCCTGGAGCTCGGGACAGGTAGACGAGCGCTACACCTTC; CDR3aa: CAWSSGQVDERYTF
v_gene: TRBV4-1; d_gene: -; j_gene: TRBJ1-5; abundance: -; CDR3nt: TGCGCCAGCAGCCAAATAATCCTGGGGCCTCAGCATTTT; CDR3aa: CASSQIILGPQHF
v_gene: TRBV19; d_gene: TRBD1; j_gene: TRBJ2-5; abundance: -; CDR3nt: TGTGCCAGTAGCCCGACTACAGGGGCCGACCAAGAGACCCAGTACTTC; CDR3aa: CASSPTTGADQETQYF
v_gene: TRBV28; d_gene: TRBD1; j_gene: TRBJ1-2; abundance: -; CDR3nt: TGTGCCAGCAGTTTCCGGGGACAGGGGAAAGGCTACACCTTC; CDR3aa: CASSFRGQGKGYTF
v_gene: TRBV9; d_gene: -; j_gene: TRBJ2-7; abundance: -; CDR3nt: TGTGCCAGCAGCGTGGGAGTCCTAAGCTCCTACGAGCAGTACTTC; CDR3aa: CASSVGVLSSYEQYF
v_gene: TRBV11-2; d_gene: -; j_gene: TRBJ1-4; abundance: -; CDR3nt: TGTGCCAGCAGCTTAGAACGGTTAGGACAGAAGAATGAAAAACTGTTTTTT; CDR3aa: CASSLERLGQKNEKLFF
v_gene: TRBV9; d_gene: -; j_gene: TRBJ2-1; abundance: -; CDR3nt: TGTGCCAGCAGCGTGGGCCTCGGGGGTGAGCAGTTCTTC; CDR3aa: CASSVGLGGEQFF
v_gene: TRBV30; d_gene: -; j_gene: TRBJ1-3; abundance: -; CDR3nt: TGTGCCTGGAGTGTAGGGAGACCAGGAAACACCATATATTTT; CDR3aa: CAWSVGRPGNTIYF
v_gene: TRBV2; d_gene: -; j_gene: TRBJ1-4; abundance: -; CDR3nt: TGTGCCAGCAGCGTCGGGACACAGAATGAAAAACTGTTTTTT; CDR3aa: CASSVGTQNEKLFF
v_gene: TRBV11-2; d_gene: TRBD1; j_gene: TRBJ2-1; abundance: -; CDR3nt: TGTGCCAGCAGCTCACTCCGGGACAGGGTTTCCAATGAGCAGTTCTTC; CDR3aa: CASSSLRDRVSNEQFF
v_gene: TRBV2; d_gene: TRBD1; j_gene: TRBJ1-1; abundance: -; CDR3nt: TGTGCCAGCAAACAACAGGGGGCCGGCACTGAAGCTTTCTTT; CDR3aa: CASKQQGAGTEAFF
v_gene: TRBV7-2; d_gene: TRBD2; j_gene: TRBJ2-7; abundance: -; CDR3nt: TGTGCCAGCAGCTCAAGCGGGGGTAGCTCCTACGAGCAGTACTTC; CDR3aa: CASSSSGGSSYEQYF
v_gene: TRBV7-3; d_gene: -; j_gene: TRBJ2-7; abundance: -; CDR3nt: TGTGCCAGCAGCTTAGAAGCTAGCAGCTCCTACGAGCAGTACTTC; CDR3aa: CASSLEASSSYEQYF
v_gene: TRBV4-2; d_gene: TRBD1; j_gene: TRBJ1-6; abundance: -; CDR3nt: TGTGCCAGCAGCCAAGATCCCGGACAGGCTTCACCCCTCCACTTT; CDR3aa: CASSQDPGQASPLHF
v_gene: TRBV7-9; d_gene: TRBD1; j_gene: TRBJ2-7; abundance: -; CDR3nt: TGTGCCAGCAGCTTCAATGACAGGGGGTACGAGCAGTACTTC; CDR3aa: CASSFNDRGYEQYF
v_gene: TRBV5-1; d_gene: TRBD1; j_gene: TRBJ2-7; abundance: -; CDR3nt: TGCGCCAGCAGCTTACAGGGGGCGCTTTACGAGCAGTACTTC; CDR3aa: CASSLQGALYEQYF
v_gene: TRBV7-9; d_gene: -; j_gene: TRBJ2-5; abundance: -; CDR3nt: TGTGCCAGCAGCTTACTCGGGGAGACCCAGTACTTC; CDR3aa: CASSLLGETQYF
v_gene: TRBV2; d_gene: TRBD1; j_gene: TRBJ1-5; abundance: -; CDR3nt: TGTGCCAGCAGCGGACAGGGCTTGAGTCAGCCCCAGCATTTT; CDR3aa: CASSGQGLSQPQHF
v_gene: TRBV7-2; d_gene: -; j_gene: TRBJ2-2; abundance: -; CDR3nt: TGTGCCAGCAGCTTAATCCAGGCCGGCGGGGAGCTGTTTTTT; CDR3aa: CASSLIQAGGELFF
v_gene: TRBV5-4; d_gene: TRBD1; j_gene: TRBJ1-4; abundance: -; CDR3nt: TGTGCCAGCAGCCCTGACAGGGACGGTGAAAAACTGTTTTTT; CDR3aa: CASSPDRDGEKLFF
v_gene: TRBV7-2; d_gene: TRBD2; j_gene: TRBJ2-7; abundance: -; CDR3nt: TGTGCCAGCAGCCCTATCGGGACTAGCGGGAGTGGCGAGCAGTACTTC; CDR3aa: CASSPIGTSGSGEQYF
v_gene: TRBV3-1/TRBV3-2; d_gene: -; j_gene: TRBJ2-3; abundance: -; CDR3nt: TGTGCCAGCAGCCAAGATCTCCTTGACAGGACAGATACGCAGTATTTT; CDR3aa: CASSQDLLDRTDTQYF
v_gene: TRBV11-2; d_gene: TRBD2; j_gene: TRBJ2-3; abundance: few; CDR3nt: TGTGCCAGCAGATCCGGGACTAGACTTGCTAGCACAGATACGCAGTATTTT; CDR3aa: CASRSGTRLASTDTQYF
v_gene: TRBV14; d_gene: TRBD1; j_gene: TRBJ2-5; abundance: -; CDR3nt: TGTGCCAGCAGCCAAGATTCAGGGACAGGGCTGAAGACCCAGTACTTC; CDR3aa: CASSQDSGTGLKTQYF
v_gene: TRBV5-1; d_gene: TRBD1; j_gene: TRBJ2-3; abundance: -; CDR3nt: TGCGCCAGTAAAAAGGGGGCCTCACTCGCTGTGACAGATACGCAGTATTTT; CDR3aa: CASKKGASLAVTDTQYF
v_gene: TRBV4-1; d_gene: -; j_gene: TRBJ1-1; abundance: -; CDR3nt: TGCGCCAGCAGCCAAGGGGGGGTGAACACTGAAGCTTTCTTT; CDR3aa: CASSQGGVNTEAFF
v_gene: TRBV27; d_gene: -; j_gene: TRBJ1-6; abundance: few; CDR3nt: TGTGCCAGCAGTTTAGTCGGGGATTCACCCCTCCACTTT; CDR3aa: CASSLVGDSPLHF
v_gene: TRBV28; d_gene: TRBD1; j_gene: TRBJ2-7; abundance: -; CDR3nt: TGTGCCAGCAGTTTGAATTTTGACAGGGTGAGTGAGCAGTACTTC; CDR3aa: CASSLNFDRVSEQYF
v_gene: TRBV6-5; d_gene: -; j_gene: TRBJ1-2; abundance: -; CDR3nt: TGTGCCAGCAGCAGGACAGACTACTATGGCTACACCTTC; CDR3aa: CASSRTDYYGYTF
v_gene: TRBV27; d_gene: -; j_gene: TRBJ2-4; abundance: -; CDR3nt: TGTGCCAGCAGTGCCGACAGGAAAAACATTCAGTACTTC; CDR3aa: CASSADRKNIQYF
v_gene: TRBV28; d_gene: TRBD1; j_gene: TRBJ2-4; abundance: -; CDR3nt: TGTGCCAGCAGACCAGGGGCAGCAGGGGGTAACATTCAGTACTTC; CDR3aa: CASRPGAAGGNIQYF